This TCR beta chain is from a study of blood T cell repertoires in COVID-19. Study-level background: PBMCs, B-cell-depleted T cells, or T cells were the source of the cDNA or gDNA that made up the material.

V gave up 6 bases and J gave up 5 bases, with 13 bases separating them. Looked up from germline, CDR1 is MNHEY and CDR2 is SVGAGI. CDR3 size: 13 residues. In the original workflow: Quantification of nucleated cells was approximated via reference gene primer amplification. Method: immunoSEQ multiplex PCR; TCRdb's copy keeps in-frame clones and lacks some. That table is the source of V, J and clone size, and D and trimming were worked out from the DNA. The table lists more than 60,000 clones, 80% to 90% of them singletons. The sequencing input was peripheral blood. The clonotype was recovered from a woman between 50 and 59 years old with active COVID-19. The chain combines TRBV6-5 with TRBJ1-2; no reliable D call. CDR3 amino acids: CASREDGGYGYTF. CDR3 in DNA: TGTGCCAGCAGGGAGGACGGCGGTTATGGCTACACCTTC.